Sequencing of this T cell receptor (beta chain) was carried out in a study of shared clonotypes between healthy human individuals. At the level of the study: The plates for each donor numbered three CD4 naive, three CD4 memory, two CD8 naive and one CD8 memory.

The CDR3 has 15 amino acids. V shed 5 bases and J 5 bases; nucleotides not matched to a gene: 9. From germline, CDR1 is SGHVS and CDR2 FQNEAQ. It was CD45RO-negative cells, positively selected for CCR7, that made up naive CD8 cells, with terminally differentiated effector memory CD45RA+ cells excluded. This clone showed up just once. Profiled with immunoSEQ multiplex PCR; TCRdb holds only in-frame clones, not every one. The sample carries 800,000 or so clones, just over 95% recorded once. The chain has TRBV7-8 and TRBJ2-7; 10 bases are a match to TRBD1. The clonotype comes from a man aged 25-45 years in good health. The sample comprised naive CD8+ T cells sorted from blood. The CDR3 region has the DNA TGTGCCAGCAGCGGGCCGGGACAGGGGAACAACGAGCAGTACTTC. Translation gives CASSGPGQGNNEQYF.